The clone carrying this TCR beta chain occurred a few times. Its specificity is unknown. These data originate in a study of blood T cells in healthy people across ages. The wider study: Capture via template switching afforded approximately one barcoded beta molecule per two T cells. Study findings and constraints: Researchers deemed the diversity estimates from one million T cells underestimates. Not knowing donor CMV status may have confounded expanded clonotype changes.

Combining a sample-barcoded 5' primer with a J-beta primer mix, a second PCR ran for about 7 to 11 cycles. Each TCR beta cDNA got a 12-nucleotide random molecular identifier. TCRdb recomputed calls from the 5' RACE reads with MiXCR, one row per CDR3 protein. The sample holds about 970,000 distinct CDR3 sequences, roughly 51% seen once. V lost 4 bases and J lost 5, with 17 bases in between. Germline V gene lookup returns CDR1 MGHDK and CDR2 SYGVNS. The CDR3 contains 15 residues. The chain carries TRBV25-1 and TRBJ2-5; no clear D gene. The sequencing input was blood. This TCR was recovered from an older woman in good health. The CDR3 nucleotides read TGTGCCAGCAGTGCGCCTGTGGCCCTCGGGGAGACCCAGTACTTC. Its protein is CASSAPVALGETQYF.